The 20 T cell receptor beta chains listed next were all sequenced from one sample in a study of blood T cell repertoires in COVID-19. Here immunoSEQ multiplex PCR was the method, and the copy in TCRdb shows in-frame clones only, minus some. The sample lists around 67,000 clones, about nine tenths occurring once. The sample comprised peripheral blood. All receptors derive from a middle-aged man with active COVID-19.

This rearrangement joins TRBV7-2 to TRBJ2-3; 12 nucleotides agree with TRBD2. V was clipped by 0 bases and J by 5 bases; unmatched bases: 6. The CDR3 is made up of 17 amino acids. Germline loops: CDR1 SGHTA, CDR2 FQGNSA. CDR3 in DNA: TGTGCCAGCAGCTTAGCGATAGTACTAGCGGGGGGAGATACGCAGTATTTT. Protein product: CASSLAIVLAGGDTQYF.

This clone was detected only once. The chain links TRBV6-5 to TRBJ1-1, with TRBD1 as a possible D gene (5 bases). The CDR3 is 10 amino acids. V gave up 11 bases and J gave up 8 bases, with 12 bases separating them. Germline lookup yields CDR1 MNHEY and CDR2 SVGAGI. The CDR3 sequence: CAVGEIEAFF. DNA for the CDR3: TGTGCCGTAGGGGAAATAGAAGCTTTCTTT.

The chain combines TRBV19 with TRBJ1-2, with D possibly being TRBD1 (6 bases). The CDR3 sequence is 14 residues long. Per the germline V gene, CDR1 is LNHDA and CDR2 is SQIVND (reference sequence). V was clipped by 7 bases and J by 3 bases, with 15 bases between them. The CDR3 bases are TGTGCCAGTACCTGGACAGCTCCGGACTATGGCTACACCTTC. As protein: CASTWTAPDYGYTF.

The chain joins TRBV9 to TRBJ2-3, with 7 bases that match TRBD1. The CDR3 totals 14 residues. Unmatched junction bases numbered 10, after V lost 4 bases and J lost 8 bases. Germline CDR1 SGDLS, CDR2 YYNGEE. Here the CDR3 DNA reads TGTGCCAGCAGCCTCGGGACAGTGCAAGGTACGCAGTATTTT. This encodes CASSLGTVQGTQYF.

This chain joins TRBV29-1 and TRBJ1-6; TRBD1 might be the D (5 bases). This CDR3 comprises 14 residues. Germline CDR1 is SQVTM and CDR2 is ANQGSEA. Trimming cost V 7 bases and J 7 bases, with 17 bases left between them. CDR3 bases: TGCAGCGCCCAATGGGGCTCAGGGAATTCACCCCTCCACTTT. This encodes CSAQWGSGNSPLHF.

The chain couples TRBV28 to TRBJ2-7, with 11 nucleotides matching TRBD1. Losses at the gene ends were 7 bases for V and 3 bases for J; bases not matched to a gene: 11. Germline CDR1 MDHEN, CDR2 SYDVKM. The CDR3 is 16 amino acids. The CDR3 DNA follows: TGTGCCAGCACCCAAGGGGCGGGGACAGGGGGCTACGAGCAGTACTTC. Translating it yields CASTQGAGTGGYEQYF. The full variable domain, with the rest looked up from reference TRBV28 and TRBJ2-7, is DVKVTQSSRYLVKRTGEKVFLECVQDMDHENMFWYRQDPGLGLRLIYFSYDVKMKEKGDIPEGYSVSREKKERFSLILESASTNQTSMYLCASTQGAGTGGYEQYFGPGTRLTVT.

J is TRBJ2-1 and V is TRBV5-1; a weak D match, TRBD1 (6 bases). Trimming took 1 base from V and 3 from J, leaving 14 bases between them. The CDR3 is made up of 16 amino acids. Looked up from germline, CDR1 is SGHRS and CDR2 is YFSETQ. Here the CDR3 DNA reads TGCGCCAGCAGCTTGCAGGGGCAGGGCAGCTACAATGAGCAGTTCTTC. As protein: CASSLQGQGSYNEQFF.

The chain has TRBV5-1 and TRBJ1-1; unclear D gene. V was shortened by 4 bases and J by 1 base, with 11 bases between the two germline ends. This CDR3 spans 14 amino acids. Germline V gives CDR1 SGHRS, CDR2 YFSETQ. In DNA form, the CDR3 reads TGCGCCAGCAGCACGGGATCCTCGAACACTGAAGCTTTCTTT. Residues: CASSTGSSNTEAFF.

V usage is TRBV2 and J usage is TRBJ1-3, with unresolved D. CDR1 is SNHLY, CDR2 FYNNEI, per germline. V was pared by 1 base and J by 0 bases, with 10 bases between. CDR3 length: 16 residues. The CDR3 protein is CASSEDSFSSGNTIYF. The CDR3, as DNA: TGTGCCAGCAGTGAAGACAGTTTTTCCTCTGGAAACACCATATATTTT.

The chain uses TRBV9 and TRBJ2-6, with TRBD1 identical over 9 bases. This CDR3 spans 18 amino acids. Trimming removed 4 bases from V and 0 bases from J; junction bases left unmatched: 8. In germline, CDR1 is SGDLS, CDR2 YYNGEE. CDR3 amino acids: CASSPGQGSFSGANVLTF. The CDR3 nucleotides read TGTGCCAGCAGCCCCGGACAGGGGAGCTTCTCTGGGGCCAACGTCCTGACTTTC.

This chain connects TRBV27 to TRBJ1-2; D remains ambiguous. The CDR3 loop spans 13 amino acids. Trimming removed 3 bases at V and 3 bases at J, with 8 bases between. Germline CDR1 is MNHEY and CDR2 is SMNVEV (reference sequence). The CDR3 DNA is TGTGCCAGCAGTTTCGAGGGATACTATGGCTACACCTTC. Its protein is CASSFEGYYGYTF.

The V and J genes are TRBV5-1 and TRBJ1-2; no reliable D call. Trimming removed 2 bases from V and 0 bases from J, with 14 bases in between. The CDR3 spans 16 residues. The germline V gene encodes CDR1 SGHRS and CDR2 YFSETQ. The CDR3 region is CASSLLEAAANYGYTF. CDR3 DNA sequence: TGCGCCAGCAGCTTATTAGAGGCGGCAGCTAACTATGGCTACACCTTC.

The sample holds a few counts of this clone. The chain has TRBV27 and TRBJ2-3; 7 bases map to TRBD2. Germline V gene sequence: CDR1 MNHEY, CDR2 SMNVEV (reference sequence). Trimming removed 5 bases from V and 4 bases from J; junction bases left unmatched: 12. CDR3 size: 16 residues. The DNA of the CDR3 is TGTGCCAGCAGTCGAAAGGGACTACCCTTTCCAGATACGCAGTATTTT. Its translation: CASSRKGLPFPDTQYF.

This clone was counted between two and nine times. This chain uses TRBV6-5 with TRBJ1-1; D not resolved. V shed 2 bases and J shed 4 bases, with 17 bases lying between them. The V gene's germline CDR1 is MNHEY and CDR2 SVGAGI. The CDR3 extends over 16 amino acids. The CDR3 DNA sequence: TGTGCCAGCAGTTACGGTAGACAAAGGAGGGTCACTGAAGCTTTCTTT. This sequence encodes CASSYGRQRRVTEAFF.

V gene TRBV7-8 combines with J gene TRBJ2-2; weak D call: TRBD2 (6 bases). The length of the CDR3 is 15 residues. The V end lost 2 bases, the J end lost 0 bases, and 7 bases lay between the germline ends. The germline V gene encodes CDR1 SGHVS and CDR2 FQNEAQ. The CDR3 sequence is CASSLRETNTGELFF. CDR3 nucleotides: TGTGCCAGCAGCTTACGGGAGACGAACACCGGGGAGCTGTTTTTT.

The chain combines TRBV5-5 with TRBJ2-1; D is undetermined. CDR3 length: 15 residues. Germline loops: CDR1 SGHKS, CDR2 YYEKEE (reference sequence). Between the trimmed V and J ends, which lost 1 base and 3 bases, there was a span of 11 bases. The CDR3: CASSLPLVVYNEQFF. The CDR3 DNA is TGTGCCAGCAGCTTGCCCCTAGTGGTCTACAATGAGCAGTTCTTC.

V usage is TRBV18 and J usage is TRBJ1-2; D is perhaps TRBD1 (6 bases). Germline V gene sequence: CDR1 KGHSH, CDR2 LQKENI. Between the trimmed V and J ends, which lost 3 bases and 0 bases, there was a span of 14 bases. The CDR3 length is 16 residues. The CDR3 DNA sequence: TGTGCCAGCTCACCGGGGACACCGAGACCTAACTATGGCTACACCTTC. Amino acids: CASSPGTPRPNYGYTF.

V and J are TRBV15 and TRBJ1-4; perhaps TRBD1 as D (5 bases). CDR1 and CDR2 from the germline V gene are LNHNV and YYDKDF (reference sequence). V gave up 5 bases and J gave up 8 bases, with 15 bases separating them. The CDR3 length is 14 residues. The CDR3 region is CATSAAGRKEKLFF. CDR3 coding DNA: TGTGCCACCAGCGCTGCAGGGAGGAAGGAAAAACTGTTTTTT.

In DNA, the CDR3 is TGTGCCAGCAGCCAGTCCCAGGTAATGTCCCTCCACTTT. Translation gives CASSQSQVMSLHF. The chain carries TRBV3-1 (or the pseudogene TRBV3-2) and TRBJ1-6, with D unclear. The CDR3 contains 13 residues. Germline CDR1 is LGHDT and CDR2 is YNNKEL (reference sequence). V was pared by 3 bases and J by 14 bases, with 14 bases between.

The chain joins TRBV28 to TRBJ2-7; 7 nucleotides align to TRBD2. V trimming: 8 bases; J trimming: 1 base; junction bases outside the gene matches: 11. The germline V gene encodes CDR1 MDHEN and CDR2 SYDVKM. The CDR3 runs to 15 residues. CDR3 region: CASVGGREESYEQYF. In DNA, the CDR3 is TGTGCCAGCGTCGGGGGGAGGGAGGAGTCCTACGAGCAGTACTTC.